This TCR beta chain was identified during a study of cytomegalovirus exposure and HLA in healthy donors. Study as a whole: A prior analysis found more than 90 million unique TCR beta sequences from 150 million to 200 million T cells. Study-level findings and limits: Reportedly, HLA-A and HLA-B alleles of most subjects were accurately predicted from TCR beta. Earlier analysis looked at TCR beta V segments, and most were productive about 87% or about 30% of the time.

As concerns this clone: Its antigen is undetermined.

CDR1 is SGHNT and CDR2 is YYREEE in the germline V gene (reference sequence). This CDR3 has 13 residues. Deletions cut 4 bases from V and 4 bases from J, with 11 bases between. Both 60 Vbeta primers and 13 Jbeta primers went into the PCR. This table comes from immunoSEQ multiplex PCR, and its TCRdb copy is limited to in-frame clones, with some not included. The sample carries 150,000 to 200,000 clones, roughly 73% recorded once. Material: PBMCs. The clonotype originates from a woman aged 30 to 39 in good health and CMV-seronegative. The chain uses TRBV5-4 and TRBJ1-2; a weak D match, TRBD1 (6 bases). The CDR3 loop is CASSRDNTYGYTF. In nucleotides, the CDR3 is TGTGCCAGCAGCCGGGACAACACCTATGGCTACACCTTC.